The T cell receptor (beta chain) described here comes from a study of shared clonotypes between healthy human individuals. The V gene's germline CDR1 is KGHSH and CDR2 LQKENI. Trimming removed 6 bases from V and 1 base from J; junction bases left unmatched: 6. This CDR3 is built from 17 residues. Using 200 ng DNA, 30,000 or so T cell genomes, the sorted-subset replicate PCRs were run. Assay used: immunoSEQ multiplex PCR; TCRdb lists only in-frame clones, some missing. The sample holds approximately 2.5 million clones, more than 90% seen once. Note on this clone: The antigen is not known.

Findings of the study overall: What naive subsets generally showed was a larger estimated richness than memory subsets showed. Apart from blood, nothing was sampled; tissue repertoires likely differ.

This chain uses TRBV18 with TRBJ2-6, with 10 bases identical to TRBD1. The sequencing sample was made of naive CD4+ T cells sorted from blood. As for subset: CD45RA+ positively selected. The TCR originated in a man younger than 35 in good health. CDR3 in DNA: TGTGCCAGCTCTGTTGGGGACAGGGGTTCTGGGGCCAACGTCCTGACTTTC. This sequence encodes CASSVGDRGSGANVLTF.